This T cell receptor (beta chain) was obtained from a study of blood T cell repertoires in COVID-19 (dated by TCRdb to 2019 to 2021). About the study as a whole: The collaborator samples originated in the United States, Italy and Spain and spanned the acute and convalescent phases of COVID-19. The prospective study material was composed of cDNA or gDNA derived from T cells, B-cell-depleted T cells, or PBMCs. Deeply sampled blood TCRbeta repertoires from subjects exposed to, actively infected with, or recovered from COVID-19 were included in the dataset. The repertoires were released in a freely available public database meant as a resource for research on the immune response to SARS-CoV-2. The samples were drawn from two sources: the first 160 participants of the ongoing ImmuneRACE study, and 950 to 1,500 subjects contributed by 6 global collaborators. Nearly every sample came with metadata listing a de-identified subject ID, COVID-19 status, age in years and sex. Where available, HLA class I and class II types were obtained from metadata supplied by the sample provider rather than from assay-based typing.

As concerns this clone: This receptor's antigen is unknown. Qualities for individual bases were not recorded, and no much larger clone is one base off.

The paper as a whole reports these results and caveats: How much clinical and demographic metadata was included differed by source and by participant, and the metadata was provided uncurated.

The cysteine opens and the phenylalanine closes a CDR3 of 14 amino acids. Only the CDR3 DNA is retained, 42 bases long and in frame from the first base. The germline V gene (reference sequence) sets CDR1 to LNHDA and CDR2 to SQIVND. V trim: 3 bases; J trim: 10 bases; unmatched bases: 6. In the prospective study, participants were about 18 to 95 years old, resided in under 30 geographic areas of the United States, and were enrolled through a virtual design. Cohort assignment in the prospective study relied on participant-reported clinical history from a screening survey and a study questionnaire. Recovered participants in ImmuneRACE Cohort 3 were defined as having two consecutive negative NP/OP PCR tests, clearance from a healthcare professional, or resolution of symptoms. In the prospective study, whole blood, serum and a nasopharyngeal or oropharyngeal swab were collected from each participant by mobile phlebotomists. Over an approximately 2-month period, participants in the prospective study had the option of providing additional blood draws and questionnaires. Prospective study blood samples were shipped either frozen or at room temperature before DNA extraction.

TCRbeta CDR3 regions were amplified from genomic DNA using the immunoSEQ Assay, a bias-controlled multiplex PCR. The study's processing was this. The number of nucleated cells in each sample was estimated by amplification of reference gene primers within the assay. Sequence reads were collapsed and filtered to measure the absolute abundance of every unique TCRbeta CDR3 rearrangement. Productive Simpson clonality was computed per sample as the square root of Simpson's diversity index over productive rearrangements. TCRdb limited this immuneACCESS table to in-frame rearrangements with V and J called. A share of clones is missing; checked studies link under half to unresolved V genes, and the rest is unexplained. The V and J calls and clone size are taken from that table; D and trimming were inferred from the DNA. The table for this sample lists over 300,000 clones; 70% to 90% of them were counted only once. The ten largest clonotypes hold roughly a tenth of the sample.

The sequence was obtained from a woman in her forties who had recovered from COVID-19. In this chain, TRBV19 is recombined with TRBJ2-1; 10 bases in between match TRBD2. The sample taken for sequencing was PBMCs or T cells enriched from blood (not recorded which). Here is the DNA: TGTGCCAGTAGTATCCAAGCGGGAGGGGCCGAGCAGTTCTTC. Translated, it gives CASSIQAGGAEQFF.